These 30 T cell receptor beta chains were sequenced from one sample in a study of T cell responses to AZD1222 COVID-19 vaccine. Only in-frame clones appear in the TCRdb table, and some are missing; sequencing was by immunoSEQ multiplex PCR. The sample lists approximately 110,000 clones; 70% to 85% were seen once. The sample in question was peripheral blood, obtained on day 0 of AZD1222 vaccination. The receptors originated from an adult in good health.

This clone was counted a single time. CDR3 amino acids: CASSLAGPGAPNQPQHF. The CDR3 nucleotides read TGTGCCAGCAGCTTAGCGGGGCCGGGGGCCCCCAATCAGCCCCAGCATTTT. The rearrangement links TRBV7-2 to TRBJ1-5; D possibly corresponds to TRBD1 (6 bases). Trimming took 0 bases from V and 3 from J, leaving 15 bases between them. Germline V gene sequence: CDR1 SGHTA, CDR2 FQGNSA. This CDR3 is built from 17 residues.

This clone is medium-sized (0.01 to 0.1%). J is TRBJ2-1 and V is TRBV2, with 7 bases aligning to TRBD2. In germline, CDR1 is SNHLY, CDR2 FYNNEI. V trimming: 8 bases; J trimming: 8 bases; junction bases outside the gene matches: 9. The CDR3 runs 13 residues. This chain's CDR3 is CASHDGTTDEQFF. Written as DNA, the CDR3 is TGTGCCAGCCATGACGGGACTACGGATGAGCAGTTCTTC.

This rearrangement joins TRBV30 to TRBJ2-1; D possibly matches TRBD1 or TRBD2 (5 bases each). V shed 5 bases and J shed 1 base, with 12 bases lying between them. The length of the CDR3 is 14 residues. The germline V gene has CDR1 GTSNPN and CDR2 SVGIG (reference sequence). Here the CDR3 DNA reads TGTGCCTGGGGCCCCGGGGCGTCCTACAATGAGCAGTTCTTC. Translated, it gives CAWGPGASYNEQFF.

The J gene is TRBJ2-2, the V gene TRBV9; D is unclear. This CDR3 is built from 16 residues. V was trimmed by 4 bases and J by 7 bases, leaving 20 bases between them. The germline V gene has CDR1 SGDLS and CDR2 YYNGEE. The CDR3 DNA reads as TGTGCCAGCAGCACTACCCTCGACCGGGCGGACGGGGAGCTGTTTTTT. Translated, it gives CASSTTLDRADGELFF.

This clone was recorded once. The chain joins TRBV5-1 to TRBJ1-6, with D possibly being TRBD1 (5 bases). Germline loops: CDR1 SGHRS, CDR2 YFSETQ. CDR3 length: 15 amino acids. The V end lost 0 bases, the J end lost 11 bases, and 15 bases lay between the germline ends. CDR3 DNA: TGCGCCAGCAGCTTGGAAGCGGCGGGGACGACACCCCTCCACTTT. Translated, it gives CASSLEAAGTTPLHF.

V is TRBV24-1 and J is TRBJ1-5; the D gene is possibly TRBD1 (5 bases). V lost 4 bases to trimming and J lost 2 bases, with 11 bases between them. The CDR3 is 15 amino acids. Germline values: CDR1 KGHDR, CDR2 SFDVKD. The CDR3 sequence: CATSEEGVGNQPQHF. The DNA for the CDR3 is TGTGCCACCAGTGAAGAAGGGGTTGGCAATCAGCCCCAGCATTTT.

This clone was picked up one time. Written as DNA, the CDR3 is TGTGCCAGCAGTTACATAGTTGGCGCCGGGGAGCTGTTTTTT. It codes for CASSYIVGAGELFF. The V and J genes are TRBV6-2 or TRBV6-3 and TRBJ2-2; D unclear. The CDR3 extends over 14 amino acids. The germline V gene encodes CDR1 MNHEY and CDR2 SVGEGT. Trimming left V 2 bases short and J 6 bases short, with 10 bases between.

This clone was detected ten times or more. The rearrangement uses TRBV3-1 (or the pseudogene TRBV3-2) and TRBJ1-1; possibly TRBD1 for D (5 bases). The V gene's germline CDR1 is LGHDT and CDR2 YNNKEL (reference sequence). V lost 4 bases, J lost 0 bases, and 15 bases lay in between. This CDR3 contains 16 residues. The CDR3 loop is CASSPSGARVNTEAFF. Here the CDR3 DNA reads TGTGCCAGCAGCCCCAGTGGGGCGCGGGTGAACACTGAAGCTTTCTTT.

The chain has TRBV18 and TRBJ1-2; weak D call: TRBD1 (6 bases). The germline V and J ends were trimmed by 3 bases and 5 bases, with 19 bases remaining between them. The CDR3 length is 16 residues. Germline V gene sequence: CDR1 KGHSH, CDR2 LQKENI. The CDR3 spells CASSPSGFRGPYGYTF. CDR3 DNA: TGTGCCAGCTCACCTTCTGGCTTCCGGGGGCCTTATGGCTACACCTTC.

This chain links TRBV12-3 or TRBV12-4 with TRBJ1-6; tentatively, D is TRBD1 (5 bases). The CDR3 extends over 12 amino acids. Trimming left V 6 bases short and J 7 bases short, with 7 bases between. CDR3 nucleotides: TGTGCCAGCAGAACAGGCAATTCACCCCTCCACTTT. Translating it yields CASRTGNSPLHF.

The chain recombines TRBV9 with TRBJ1-6, with D possibly being TRBD1 (6 bases). Trimming cost V 0 bases and J 10 bases, with 11 bases left between them. CDR1 and CDR2 (germline): SGDLS, YYNGEE. This CDR3 spans 14 amino acids. The CDR3 DNA sequence: TGTGCCAGCAGCGTAGGGGGAGGGGGATCACCCCTCCACTTT. Translation: CASSVGGGGSPLHF.

This clone has more than one count but fewer than ten. V gene TRBV7-2 combines with J gene TRBJ2-7; D gene unclear. The V end lost 0 bases, the J end lost 0 bases, and 6 bases lay between the germline ends. Germline V gene sequence: CDR1 SGHTA, CDR2 FQGNSA. CDR3 length equals 14 residues. The CDR3 loop reads CASSLARSSYEQYF. The CDR3, as DNA: TGTGCCAGCAGCTTAGCCAGGAGCTCCTACGAGCAGTACTTC.

This clone has just a few counts. The chain uses TRBV6-5 and TRBJ1-2; D is uncertain. Trimming stripped 11 bases from V and 11 bases from J, with 24 bases between. Germline CDR1 is MNHEY and CDR2 is SVGAGI. This CDR3 comprises 13 residues. CDR3 residues: CAARSQTTNSYTF. Written as DNA, the CDR3 is TGTGCCGCCAGGAGTCAGACCACCAACTCTTACACCTTC.

The chain combines TRBV29-1 with TRBJ2-3; 13 nucleotides line up with TRBD2. V shed 4 bases and J 4 bases; nucleotides not matched to a gene: 5. The CDR3 length is 15 residues. The germline V gene has CDR1 SQVTM and CDR2 ANQGSEA. The CDR3: CSVGTSGGFADTQYF. CDR3 nucleotide sequence: TGCAGCGTTGGGACTAGCGGGGGTTTCGCAGATACGCAGTATTTT.

This sequence joins TRBV6-2 or TRBV6-3 and TRBJ2-7; perhaps TRBD2 as D (6 bases). This CDR3 is built from 18 residues. Trimming took off 3 bases at V and 0 bases at J, with 21 bases between the two ends. Per germline, CDR1 MNHEY and CDR2 SVGEGT. CDR3 nucleotide sequence: TGTGCCAGCAGTTATACCGGACGGGGGAGAGAAAACTCCTACGAGCAGTACTTC. This sequence encodes CASSYTGRGRENSYEQYF.

The CDR3 protein is CASSHGQGAYNEQFF. CDR3 nucleotide sequence: TGTGCCAGCAGCCACGGACAGGGGGCGTATAATGAGCAGTTCTTC. The chain uses TRBV7-9 and TRBJ2-1; 11 bases map to TRBD1. V was clipped by 5 bases and J by 7 bases; unmatched bases: 7. This CDR3 comprises 15 residues. CDR1 and CDR2 from the germline V gene are SEHNR and FQNEAQ (reference sequence).

CDR3 amino acids: CASSPDGGDGNTEAFF. The CDR3 DNA reads as TGCGCCAGCAGCCCGGATGGGGGCGACGGGAACACTGAAGCTTTCTTT. J is TRBJ1-1 and V is TRBV5-1, with D possibly TRBD1 on 6 matching bases. Between the trimmed V and J ends, which lost 4 bases and 1 base, there was a span of 17 bases. CDR1 is SGHRS, CDR2 YFSETQ, per germline. The CDR3 extends over 16 amino acids.

The genes are TRBV4-1 and TRBJ1-6; no reliable D call. The CDR3 spans 16 residues. Germline CDR1 reads MGHRA; CDR2 reads YSYEKL. With 3 bases removed from V and 7 bases from J, the gap between germline ends came to 16 bases. This chain's CDR3 is CASSQSPPPINSPLHF. Here the CDR3 DNA reads TGCGCCAGCAGCCAGAGCCCCCCCCCTATAAATTCACCCCTCCACTTT.

The J gene is TRBJ1-2, the V gene TRBV5-1, with D unclear. Looked up from germline, CDR1 is SGHRS and CDR2 is YFSETQ. V dropped 1 base and J dropped 8 bases, with 21 bases sitting between them. The CDR3 has 16 residues. The CDR3 nucleotides are TGCGCCAGCAGCTTGAAGGTTCTGGGCCGCCTGGAGGGCTACACCTTC. Its translation: CASSLKVLGRLEGYTF.

This clone was detected a few times. The same CDR3 also results from other DNA sequences found in this sample. The chain combines TRBV9 with TRBJ1-5; D ambiguous. Germline V gives CDR1 SGDLS, CDR2 YYNGEE. The CDR3 runs 13 residues. V shed 0 bases and J shed 3 bases, with 4 bases lying between them. CDR3 sequence reads: CASSVDPNQPQHF. CDR3 bases: TGTGCCAGCAGCGTAGATCCCAATCAGCCCCAGCATTTT. The entire variable domain, with the rest obtained from reference TRBV9 and TRBJ1-5, is as follows: DSGVTQTPKHLITATGQRVTLRCSPRSGDLSVYWYQQSLDQGLQFLIQYYNGEERAKGNILERFSAQQFPDLHSELNLSSLELGDSALYFCASSVDPNQPQHFGDGTRLSIL.

The chain carries TRBV5-5 and TRBJ1-2; 8 bases align to TRBD1. V lost 4 bases, J lost 5 bases, and 7 bases stayed unmatched. Germline V gene sequence: CDR1 SGHKS, CDR2 YYEKEE (reference sequence). This CDR3 comprises 14 residues. The CDR3, as DNA: TGTGCCAGCAGCCGACAGGGGTCTGGGTATGGCTACACCTTC. Translation gives CASSRQGSGYGYTF.

The V and J genes are TRBV19 and TRBJ1-2, with a weak D call TRBD1 (5 bases). The germline V gene has CDR1 LNHDA and CDR2 SQIVND (reference sequence). The CDR3 runs to 16 residues. The V gene lost 5 bases and the J gene lost 1 base, with 17 bases spanning the gap. The CDR3 loop reads CASSFGGSRYNYGYTF. Written as DNA, the CDR3 is TGTGCCAGTAGTTTCGGGGGTTCACGCTATAACTATGGCTACACCTTC.

This chain connects TRBV6-4 to TRBJ1-2, with 8 bases identical to TRBD1. The ends lost 4 bases at V and 8 bases at J; junction bases unmatched: 21. CDR1 is MRHNA, CDR2 SNTAGT, per germline. This CDR3 has 18 residues. CDR3 sequence: CASSATPEPRGRFGGYTF. The CDR3 region has the DNA TGTGCCAGCAGTGCGACTCCAGAACCCAGGGGGCGCTTTGGGGGCTACACCTTC.

This sequence joins TRBV30 and TRBJ2-7, with no clear D. V was clipped by 4 bases and J by 9 bases, with 19 bases between them. The CDR3 loop spans 13 amino acids. Germline loops: CDR1 GTSNPN, CDR2 SVGIG (reference sequence). CDR3 in DNA: TGTGCCTGGACCAAGTCTAGTTCGAGATGGCAGTACTTC. As protein: CAWTKSSSRWQYF.

The chain carries TRBV11-3 and TRBJ2-7; no reliable D call. CDR1 is SGHNT and CDR2 is YENEEA in the germline V gene. Trimming took off 5 bases at V and 2 bases at J, with 13 bases between the two ends. This CDR3 spans 14 amino acids. CDR3 coding DNA: TGTGCCAGCAGCGGGTGGAACCTCGCCTACGAGCAGTACTTC. It translates to CASSGWNLAYEQYF.

This clone was seen a handful of times. This chain uses TRBV30 with TRBJ2-3; no clear D. This CDR3 spans 11 amino acids. Germline V gene sequence: CDR1 GTSNPN, CDR2 SVGIG (reference sequence). The V end lost 3 bases, the J end lost 2 bases, and 3 bases lay between the germline ends. CDR3 nucleotide sequence: TGTGCCTGGAGCGCCACAGATACGCAGTATTTT. This sequence encodes CAWSATDTQYF.

The chain has TRBV4-2 and TRBJ2-7; D could derive from TRBD1 or TRBD2 (5 bases each). Looked up from germline, CDR1 is LGHNA and CDR2 is YNFKEQ. Trimming stripped 3 bases from V and 5 bases from J, with 17 bases between. The CDR3 is 15 amino acids. CDR3: CASSHDTGTSNEQYF. The CDR3 DNA is TGTGCCAGCAGCCACGATACCGGGACCTCTAACGAGCAGTACTTC.

This sequence joins TRBV5-5 and TRBJ1-1; 7 bases fit TRBD1. CDR1 is SGHKS and CDR2 is YYEKEE in the germline V gene (reference sequence). V dropped 2 bases and J dropped 7; count of bases not matched to a gene: 5. This CDR3 contains 13 residues. CDR3 sequence reads: CASSFQGGLEAFF. As DNA, the CDR3 is TGTGCCAGCAGCTTCCAAGGGGGCCTTGAAGCTTTCTTT.

V usage is TRBV28 and J usage is TRBJ2-7; tentative D call: TRBD2 (6 bases). Germline V gives CDR1 MDHEN, CDR2 SYDVKM. This CDR3 comprises 14 residues. The ends were cut back, 7 bases at V and 2 bases at J, with 15 bases in the middle. The CDR3 loop is CASTYSGPPYEQYF. In nucleotides, the CDR3 is TGTGCCAGCACCTATAGCGGACCACCCTACGAGCAGTACTTC.

This chain uses TRBV5-1 with TRBJ2-3; TRBD2 aligns across 11 bases. The CDR3 runs to 16 residues. Trimming cost V 6 bases and J 3 bases; bases outside gene matches: 9. Germline V lookup: CDR1 SGHRS, CDR2 YFSETQ. The CDR3 DNA reads TGCGCCAGCACCAGACCCGGGACTAGCGGTACAGATACGCAGTATTTT. This sequence encodes CASTRPGTSGTDTQYF. Based on the CDR3 plus reference TRBV5-1 and TRBJ2-3, the full variable domain is KAGVTQTPRYLIKTRGQQVTLSCSPISGHRSVSWYQQTPGQGLQFLFEYFSETQRNKGNFPGRFSGRQFSNSRSEMNVSTLELGDSALYLCASTRPGTSGTDTQYFGPGTRLTVL.